The next 17 T cell receptor beta chains were all read from a single sample in a study of OX40 agonist ivuxolimab in advanced cancers. Clones were sequenced by immunoSEQ multiplex PCR, and TCRdb holds only the in-frame ones, with some missing. The table has roughly 80,000 clones, roughly 90% seen once. The sequencing here drew on CD4+ or CD8+ T cells sorted from blood, taken in a trial of the OX40 agonist ivuxolimab. Source of these receptors: an adult with an advanced solid tumor such as melanoma, head and neck, liver or kidney cancer.

The chain carries TRBV9 and TRBJ2-1, with 11 bases lining up with TRBD2. J lost 4 bases, V lost 4 bases, and 4 bases had no gene match. Germline CDR1 reads SGDLS; CDR2 reads YYNGEE. CDR3 length equals 15 residues. In DNA, the CDR3 is TGTGCCAGCAGCACCGGGACTAGCGGATACAATGAGCAGTTCTTC. This encodes CASSTGTSGYNEQFF.

This clone was seen a single time. The genes are TRBV5-1 and TRBJ2-5, with TRBD2 identical over 8 bases. Trimming removed 4 bases from V and 1 base from J; junction bases left unmatched: 6. The germline V gene has CDR1 SGHRS and CDR2 YFSETQ. This CDR3 is built from 15 residues. Here the CDR3 reads CASSHSTSAQETQYF. The CDR3 coding sequence is TGCGCCAGCAGCCATTCGACTAGCGCCCAAGAGACCCAGTACTTC.

The V and J genes are TRBV5-1 and TRBJ2-7; perhaps TRBD2 as D (5 bases). Germline lookup yields CDR1 SGHRS and CDR2 YFSETQ. The V gene lost 0 bases and the J gene lost 0 bases, with 7 bases spanning the gap. The length of the CDR3 is 14 residues. The DNA for the CDR3 is TGCGCCAGCAGCTTGGCCGGGAACTCCTACGAGCAGTACTTC. It specifies CASSLAGNSYEQYF.

The chain carries TRBV18 and TRBJ2-3; D remains unclear. CDR3 length equals 16 residues. The germline gives CDR1 KGHSH, CDR2 LQKENI. V was pared by 0 bases and J by 0 bases, with 10 bases between. The DNA of the CDR3 is TGTGCCAGCTCACCACCGAATCCTTATAGCACAGATACGCAGTATTTT. It encodes CASSPPNPYSTDTQYF.

The chain is built from TRBV6-5 and TRBJ1-1; the D is unclear. CDR1 and CDR2 (germline): MNHEY, SVGAGI. CDR3 size: 14 residues. Trimming took 2 bases from V and 6 from J, leaving 13 bases between them. The CDR3 region is CASSYGTTFPEAFF. DNA of the CDR3: TGTGCCAGCAGTTACGGTACTACTTTTCCTGAAGCTTTCTTT.

V is TRBV11-2 and J is TRBJ2-5; a possible D gene is TRBD1 (6 bases). V was shortened by 1 base and J by 4 bases, with 13 bases between the two germline ends. Germline CDR1 SGHAT, CDR2 FQNNGV. CDR3 length: 15 amino acids. The CDR3 bases are TGTGCCAGCAGCTTAGTGACAGGAGGATCAGAGACCCAGTACTTC. This codes for CASSLVTGGSETQYF.

The chain links TRBV18 to TRBJ2-7, with D tentatively TRBD2 (6 bases). This CDR3 has 16 residues. Germline V lookup: CDR1 KGHSH, CDR2 LQKENI. V lost 6 bases to trimming and J lost 1 base, with 19 bases between them. The CDR3 is CASSGRRENRSYEQYF. The DNA of the CDR3 is TGTGCCAGCTCGGGGAGACGGGAGAATAGGTCCTACGAGCAGTACTTC.

The rearrangement uses TRBV10-3 and TRBJ2-1, with unresolved D. The CDR3 length is 13 residues. Germline CDR1 reads ENHRY; CDR2 reads SYGVKD. Trimming removed 3 bases from V and 5 bases from J, with 8 bases in between. The CDR3 reads CAISESPNNEQFF. The CDR3 DNA follows: TGTGCCATCAGTGAAAGTCCGAACAATGAGCAGTTCTTC.

V usage is TRBV7-2 and J usage is TRBJ1-3, with D uncertain. CDR1 is SGHTA and CDR2 is FQGNSA in the germline V gene. Trimming cost V 1 base and J 1 base, with 17 bases left between them. CDR3 length: 18 residues. CDR3 coding DNA: TGTGCCAGCAGCTTAGGTCTAGGACGCGGCGCATCTGGAAACACCATATATTTT. The encoded protein is CASSLGLGRGASGNTIYF. The complete variable domain, with remaining parts taken from reference TRBV7-2 and TRBJ1-3, reads GAGVSQSPSNKVTEKGKDVELRCDPISGHTALYWYRQSLGQGLEFLIYFQGNSAPDKSGLPSDRFSAERTGGSVSTLTIQRTQQEDSAVYLCASSLGLGRGASGNTIYFGEGSWLTVV.

The chain joins TRBV18 to TRBJ2-2, with a possible D match to TRBD2 (6 bases). Trimming left V 1 base short and J 3 bases short, with 9 bases between. This CDR3 comprises 15 residues. Per germline, CDR1 KGHSH and CDR2 LQKENI. CDR3 amino acids: CASSPRGDDTGELFF. The CDR3 DNA reads TGTGCCAGCTCACCACGGGGGGATGACACCGGGGAGCTGTTTTTT.

The chain uses TRBV5-4 and TRBJ1-3; 7 bases map to TRBD1. This CDR3 has 15 amino acids. CDR1 SGHNT and CDR2 YYREEE come from the germline V gene (reference sequence). Unmatched junction bases numbered 3, after V lost 3 bases and J lost 0 bases. Here the CDR3 reads CASSWGQSSGNTIYF. In DNA, the CDR3 is TGTGCCAGCAGCTGGGGACAGTCCTCTGGAAACACCATATATTTT.

This chain uses TRBV12-5 with TRBJ1-1, with TRBD1 identical over 10 bases. This CDR3 is built from 14 residues. The V and J ends lost 3 bases and 7 bases, in that order; junction bases with no gene match: 5. Germline V gene data show CDR1 as LGHNT and CDR2 as FRNRAP. The CDR3: CASGFQGQGGEAFF. DNA for the CDR3: TGTGCTAGTGGTTTTCAAGGACAGGGGGGTGAAGCTTTCTTT.

The chain employs TRBV18 and TRBJ1-2; TRBD1 might be the D (6 bases). The germline gives CDR1 KGHSH, CDR2 LQKENI. Trimming removed 2 bases from V and 8 bases from J, with 21 bases in between. The CDR3 totals 16 residues. In DNA, the CDR3 is TGTGCCAGCTCACCAAAGGACAGAGAACCTGCGGAAGGCTACACCTTC. Its translation: CASSPKDREPAEGYTF.

The chain recombines TRBV11-3 with TRBJ1-5; D remains ambiguous. V was clipped by 5 bases and J by 5 bases, with 10 bases between them. This CDR3 has 13 amino acids. CDR1 is SGHNT and CDR2 is YENEEA in the germline V gene. The CDR3 DNA reads as TGTGCCAGCAGCCCCGGACCCGATCAGCCCCAGCATTTT. Protein sequence: CASSPGPDQPQHF.

V usage is TRBV19 and J usage is TRBJ2-1; 7 nucleotides line up with TRBD2. Per the germline V gene, CDR1 is LNHDA and CDR2 is SQIVND (reference sequence). CDR3 size: 19 residues. Trimming took 5 bases from V and 4 from J; bases not matched to a gene: 20. The CDR3: CASSQRGGWGGTGYNEQFF. CDR3 coding DNA: TGTGCCAGTAGTCAGCGGGGAGGCTGGGGCGGGACGGGTTACAATGAGCAGTTCTTC.

The chain is built from TRBV7-2 and TRBJ2-7; 8 nucleotides line up with TRBD1. Germline lookup yields CDR1 SGHTA and CDR2 FQGNSA. With V trimmed by 4 bases and J by 5 bases, 7 bases remained unmatched. The CDR3 length is 14 residues. The CDR3 is CASSSRWTGNEQYF. DNA for the CDR3: TGTGCCAGCAGCTCACGTTGGACAGGGAACGAGCAGTACTTC.

This rearrangement joins TRBV18 to TRBJ1-4; D is possibly TRBD1 (5 bases). The CDR3 consists of 15 residues. The V end lost 4 bases, the J end lost 5 bases, and 14 bases lay between the germline ends. Per germline, CDR1 KGHSH and CDR2 LQKENI. The CDR3 coding sequence is TGTGCCAGCTCACTCACTCAGGGAAAAAATGAAAAACTGTTTTTT. Translation gives CASSLTQGKNEKLFF.